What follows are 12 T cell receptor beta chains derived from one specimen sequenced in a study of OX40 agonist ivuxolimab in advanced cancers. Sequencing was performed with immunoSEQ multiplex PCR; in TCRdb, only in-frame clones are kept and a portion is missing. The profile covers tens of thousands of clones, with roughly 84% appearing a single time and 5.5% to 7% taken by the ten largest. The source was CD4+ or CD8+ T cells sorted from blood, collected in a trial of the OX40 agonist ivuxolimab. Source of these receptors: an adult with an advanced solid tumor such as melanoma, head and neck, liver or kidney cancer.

The CDR3 loop reads CASSPTVAYEQYF. CDR3 nucleotides: TGCGCCAGCAGCCCGACAGTTGCCTACGAGCAGTACTTC. This chain connects TRBV4-3 to TRBJ2-7; maybe TRBD1 (5 bases). V gave up 4 bases and J gave up 2 bases, with 9 bases separating them. The CDR3 has 13 residues. Germline loops: CDR1 LGHNA, CDR2 YSLEER.

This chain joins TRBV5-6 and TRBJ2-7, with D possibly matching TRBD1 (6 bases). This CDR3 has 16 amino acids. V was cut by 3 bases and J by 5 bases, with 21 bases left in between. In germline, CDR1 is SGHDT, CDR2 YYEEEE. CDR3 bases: TGTGCCAGCAGCTCCCTCCTACAGGGCGCGAAGCACGAGCAGTACTTC. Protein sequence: CASSSLLQGAKHEQYF.

CDR3 sequence (DNA): TGTGCCAGCAGCTTACCCCATCTGGGTGGAAATGAGCAGTTCTTC. Translated, it gives CASSLPHLGGNEQFF. The chain uses TRBV13 and TRBJ2-1; D remains unclear. This CDR3 region has 15 residues. V was clipped by 2 bases and J by 7 bases, with 15 bases between them. Germline V gene data show CDR1 as PRHDT and CDR2 as FYEKMQ (reference sequence).

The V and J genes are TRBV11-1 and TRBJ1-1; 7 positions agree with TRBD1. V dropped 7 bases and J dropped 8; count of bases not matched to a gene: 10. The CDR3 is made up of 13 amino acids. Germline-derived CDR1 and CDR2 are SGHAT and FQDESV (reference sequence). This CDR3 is CASIGPGDSEAFF. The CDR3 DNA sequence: TGTGCCAGCATCGGACCGGGGGACAGCGAAGCTTTCTTT.

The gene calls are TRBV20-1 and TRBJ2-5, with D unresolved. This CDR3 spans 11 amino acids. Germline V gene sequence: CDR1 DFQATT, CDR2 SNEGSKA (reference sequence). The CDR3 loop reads CSAYVQETQYF. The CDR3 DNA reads TGCAGCGCCTACGTACAAGAGACCCAGTACTTC.

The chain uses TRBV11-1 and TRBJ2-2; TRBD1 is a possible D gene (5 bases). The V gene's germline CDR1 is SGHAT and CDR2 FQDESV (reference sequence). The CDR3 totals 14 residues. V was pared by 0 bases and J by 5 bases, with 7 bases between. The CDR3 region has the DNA TGTGCCAGCAGCTTAGCTCAGGGTACCGGGGAGCTGTTTTTT. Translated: CASSLAQGTGELFF.

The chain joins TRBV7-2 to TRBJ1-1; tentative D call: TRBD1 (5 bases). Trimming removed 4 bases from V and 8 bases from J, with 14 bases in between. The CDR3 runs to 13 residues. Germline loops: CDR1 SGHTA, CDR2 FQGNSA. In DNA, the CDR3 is TGTGCCAGCAGCTCATTGGGGGGTATAGAAGCTTTCTTT. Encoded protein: CASSSLGGIEAFF. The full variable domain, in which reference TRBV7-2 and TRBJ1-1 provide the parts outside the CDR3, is GAGVSQSPSNKVTEKGKDVELRCDPISGHTALYWYRQSLGQGLEFLIYFQGNSAPDKSGLPSDRFSAERTGGSVSTLTIQRTQQEDSAVYLCASSSLGGIEAFFGQGTRLTVV.

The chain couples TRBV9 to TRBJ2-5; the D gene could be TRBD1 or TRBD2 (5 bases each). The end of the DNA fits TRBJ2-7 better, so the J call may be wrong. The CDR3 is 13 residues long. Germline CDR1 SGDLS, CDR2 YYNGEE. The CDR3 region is CASSVWGPYEQYF. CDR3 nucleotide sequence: TGTGCCAGCAGCGTTTGGGGACCCTACGAGCAGTACTTC.

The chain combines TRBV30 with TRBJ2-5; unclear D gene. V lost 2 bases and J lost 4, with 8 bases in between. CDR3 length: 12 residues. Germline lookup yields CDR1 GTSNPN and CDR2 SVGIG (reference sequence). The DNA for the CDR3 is TGTGCCTGGAGTCCGACCGGAGAGACCCAGTACTTC. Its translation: CAWSPTGETQYF.

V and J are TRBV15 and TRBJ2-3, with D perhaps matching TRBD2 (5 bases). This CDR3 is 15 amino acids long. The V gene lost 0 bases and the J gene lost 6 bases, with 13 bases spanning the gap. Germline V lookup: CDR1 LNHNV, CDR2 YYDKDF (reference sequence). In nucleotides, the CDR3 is TGTGCCACCAGCAGAGATCCGGACTCCCAGGATACGCAGTATTTT. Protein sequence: CATSRDPDSQDTQYF.

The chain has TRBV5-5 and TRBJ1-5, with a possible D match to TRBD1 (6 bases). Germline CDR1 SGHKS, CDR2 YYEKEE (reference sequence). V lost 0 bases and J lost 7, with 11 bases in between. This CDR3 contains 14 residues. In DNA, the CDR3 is TGTGCCAGCAGCTTGGACGGGGGCGGACAGCCCCAGCATTTT. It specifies CASSLDGGGQPQHF.

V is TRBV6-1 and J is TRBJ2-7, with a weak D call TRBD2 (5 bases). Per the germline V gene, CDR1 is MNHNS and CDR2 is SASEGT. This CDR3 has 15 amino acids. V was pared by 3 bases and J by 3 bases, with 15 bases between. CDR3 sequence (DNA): TGTGCCAGCAGTGATCCCCCGGGGAGCCTCTACGAGCAGTACTTC. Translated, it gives CASSDPPGSLYEQYF.